The next 30 T cell receptor beta chains were all read from a single sample in a study of blood T cell repertoires in COVID-19. The method was immunoSEQ multiplex PCR; TCRdb's version includes in-frame clones alone and lacks a portion of them. Here the sample spans under 250,000 clones, roughly nine tenths being singletons. The material sequenced was peripheral blood. The receptor set was obtained from a man aged 25 to 40 with acute or convalescent COVID-19.

This clone showed up just once. This rearrangement joins TRBV5-1 to TRBJ2-6; 10 bases map to TRBD2. Trimming took 2 bases from V and 0 from J; bases not matched to a gene: 14. This CDR3 has 21 residues. Germline-derived CDR1 and CDR2 are SGHRS and YFSETQ. In DNA, the CDR3 is TGCGCCAGCAGCTTACTATTCCGACTAGCGGGTTCTGTCTCTGGGGCCAACGTCCTGACTTTC. This sequence encodes CASSLLFRLAGSVSGANVLTF.

The gene calls are TRBV6-5 and TRBJ2-5; a weak D match, TRBD2 (6 bases). Trimming cost V 2 bases and J 10 bases, with 14 bases left between them. Per the germline V gene, CDR1 is MNHEY and CDR2 is SVGAGI. This CDR3 spans 13 amino acids. Here the CDR3 reads CASSYEAGRGQYF. DNA of the CDR3: TGTGCCAGCAGTTACGAGGCGGGACGGGGCCAGTACTTC.

A word on this clone: The same CDR3 can be traced to other DNA sequences in this sample. CDR3 coding DNA: TGTGCCAGCAGTCTCCGACAGGGCCGATACGAGCAGTACTTC. This sequence encodes CASSLRQGRYEQYF. The J gene is TRBJ2-7, the V gene TRBV28; 7 nucleotides agree with TRBD1. Germline CDR1 is MDHEN and CDR2 is SYDVKM. V was pared by 5 bases and J by 4 bases, with 8 bases of the junction left unmatched. The CDR3 is made up of 14 amino acids.

The chain employs TRBV11-1 and TRBJ2-2; a possible D gene is TRBD1 (6 bases). V was cut by 5 bases and J by 5 bases, with 15 bases left in between. Germline V CDR1 and CDR2: SGHAT, FQDESV (reference sequence). There are 15 residues in the CDR3. The CDR3: CASSPDRIGTGELFF. The CDR3 DNA is TGTGCCAGCAGCCCTGACAGGATAGGAACCGGGGAGCTGTTTTTT.

The rearrangement uses TRBV30 and TRBJ1-3; a weak D match, TRBD1 (5 bases). The CDR3 has 12 residues. The germline gives CDR1 GTSNPN, CDR2 SVGIG (reference sequence). V gave up 4 bases and J gave up 4 bases, with 8 bases separating them. The chain's CDR3 is CAWTRQGNTIYF. CDR3 DNA: TGTGCCTGGACCCGACAGGGAAACACCATATATTTT.

The CDR3 here is CASRPGQGPYEQYF. The CDR3 nucleotides are TGTGCCAGCAGACCGGGACAGGGGCCTTACGAGCAGTACTTC. V and J are TRBV6-5 and TRBJ2-7; 10 bases fit TRBD1. The germline V gene encodes CDR1 MNHEY and CDR2 SVGAGI. The junction had 6 bases not matched to a gene; V was cut back by 6 bases and J by 4 bases. The CDR3 has 14 amino acids.

The chain employs TRBV7-3 and TRBJ1-4; D may be TRBD1 (6 bases). The V end was cut by 0 bases, the J end by 5 bases, with 10 bases between. The V gene's germline CDR1 is SGHTA and CDR2 FQGTGA. The CDR3 covers 15 residues. The CDR3 DNA reads TGTGCCAGCAGCTTAACGGGGGCAAGGAATGAAAAACTGTTTTTT. Protein: CASSLTGARNEKLFF.

The chain has TRBV25-1 and TRBJ2-5, with 10 bases aligning to TRBD2. Germline trimming cut 0 bases from V and 5 bases from J; bases unmatched to any gene: 6. The CDR3 has 16 residues. CDR1 MGHDK and CDR2 SYGVNS come from the germline V gene. The CDR3 protein is CASSEYILAGAETQYF. CDR3 in DNA: TGTGCCAGCAGTGAATATATTCTAGCGGGAGCTGAGACCCAGTACTTC.

In its sample, this clone was seen once. The genes are TRBV6-6 and TRBJ1-5; TRBD1 matches 10 bases. Germline values: CDR1 MNHNY, CDR2 SVGAGI (reference sequence). The CDR3 extends over 18 amino acids. V was pared by 5 bases and J by 5 bases, with 15 bases of the junction left unmatched. Here the CDR3 reads CASSPHPTGQGLDQPQHF. The CDR3 DNA sequence: TGTGCCAGCAGTCCACACCCGACGGGACAGGGGTTGGATCAGCCCCAGCATTTT.

The CDR3 DNA reads as TGTGCCAGCAGCTGGGACATTTTTAACTATGGCTACACCTTC. Translation gives CASSWDIFNYGYTF. The chain is built from TRBV5-5 and TRBJ1-2; TRBD1 is a possible D gene (6 bases). Trimming shortened V by 3 bases and J by 1 base, and 10 bases separated the two germline ends. CDR1 is SGHKS, CDR2 YYEKEE, per germline (reference sequence). The CDR3 runs to 14 residues.

The chain links TRBV19 to TRBJ2-7; TRBD2 agrees at 14 bases. The CDR3 loop spans 18 amino acids. Per the germline V gene, CDR1 is LNHDA and CDR2 is SQIVND (reference sequence). V was clipped by 3 bases and J by 1 base; unmatched bases: 8. The DNA for the CDR3 is TGTGCCAGTAGTATCCAAGGACTAGCGGGAGGAAGGTCCTACGAGCAGTACTTC. Encoded protein: CASSIQGLAGGRSYEQYF.

This clone has only a few counts. This sequence joins TRBV3-1 (or the pseudogene TRBV3-2) and TRBJ2-5; 8 bases agree with TRBD2. The germline gives CDR1 LGHDT, CDR2 YNNKEL (reference sequence). J lost 1 base, V lost 5 bases, and 6 bases had no gene match. The CDR3 has 15 residues. The CDR3: CASSWGSGSQETQYF. The CDR3 bases are TGTGCCAGCAGCTGGGGGAGCGGGAGCCAAGAGACCCAGTACTTC.

The V and J genes are TRBV11-1 and TRBJ1-4; tentative D call: TRBD1 (5 bases). Between the trimmed V and J ends, which lost 1 base and 5 bases, there was a span of 11 bases. The CDR3 runs 15 residues. Germline V gene lookup returns CDR1 SGHAT and CDR2 FQDESV (reference sequence). The CDR3: CASSLDAGWNEKLFF. The CDR3 nucleotides read TGTGCCAGCAGCTTAGACGCAGGGTGGAATGAAAAACTGTTTTTT.

The rearrangement joins TRBV21-1 to TRBJ1-6; TRBD1 is the table's D call and was not checked against the DNA. TRBV21-1 is annotated as a pseudogene. The CDR3 contains 15 residues. As DNA, the CDR3 is TGTGCCAGCAGTAAATCCGGGACAGAAAATTCACCCCTCCACTTT. It yields the protein CASSKSGTENSPLHF.

The chain carries TRBV23-1 and TRBJ1-1; TRBD1 is a possible D gene (6 bases). TRBV23-1 is recorded as an ORF, its role being uncertain. This CDR3 is built from 14 residues. The ends were cut back, 5 bases at V and 4 bases at J, with 14 bases in the middle. This CDR3 reads CASSDQGGGTEAFF. The DNA for the CDR3 is TGCGCCAGCAGTGACCAGGGAGGGGGCACTGAAGCTTTCTTT.

This clone appeared once. CDR3 coding DNA: TGTGCCAGCAGCAACGGAGGGAGGAGAACTAATGAAAAACTGTTTTTT. Its translation is CASSNGGRRTNEKLFF. V and J are TRBV28 and TRBJ1-4, with no clear D. Trimming left V 6 bases short and J 1 base short, with 15 bases between. Germline-derived CDR1 and CDR2 are MDHEN and SYDVKM. The CDR3 contains 16 residues.

The rearrangement links TRBV7-8 to TRBJ2-2, with a weak D call TRBD2 (5 bases). CDR1 and CDR2 from the germline V gene are SGHVS and FQNEAQ. Trimming cost V 7 bases and J 6 bases, with 15 bases left between them. This CDR3 spans 14 amino acids. For the CDR3, the DNA is TGTGCCAGCAAAATAGGAGGTATAGCCGGGGAGCTGTTTTTT. Translating gives CASKIGGIAGELFF.

This chain joins TRBV5-1 and TRBJ1-6, with 7 nucleotides matching TRBD1. Germline trimming cut 4 bases from V and 13 bases from J; bases unmatched to any gene: 8. Germline loops: CDR1 SGHRS, CDR2 YFSETQ. The length of the CDR3 is 13 residues. CDR3 sequence reads: CASSQTGIGPLHF. CDR3 nucleotide sequence: TGCGCCAGCAGCCAGACAGGGATTGGGCCCCTCCACTTT.

V and J are TRBV27 and TRBJ1-2; the match to TRBD1 covers 9 bases. The CDR3 runs 13 residues. Germline values: CDR1 MNHEY, CDR2 SMNVEV (reference sequence). V trimming: 7 bases; J trimming: 5 bases; junction bases outside the gene matches: 5. In DNA, the CDR3 is TGTGCCAGCAAAGGACAGGGGAGGTATGGCTACACCTTC. Translated: CASKGQGRYGYTF.

The V gene is TRBV7-9, the J gene TRBJ2-2; possibly TRBD2 for D (6 bases). CDR1 SEHNR and CDR2 FQNEAQ come from the germline V gene (reference sequence). The CDR3 contains 16 residues. Trimming removed 5 bases at V and 5 bases at J, with 18 bases between. The CDR3 DNA follows: TGTGCCAGCAGCCGTTGGGGCGCGGGACTGACCGGGGAGCTGTTTTTT. The encoded protein is CASSRWGAGLTGELFF.

The DNA for the CDR3 is TGCGCCAGCAGCCAAGAACAGGCCCTCACAAGTCAGTTCTTC. This gives the protein CASSQEQALTSQFF. The chain links TRBV4-1 to TRBJ2-1; D may be TRBD1 (5 bases). V was shortened by 0 bases and J by 13 bases, with 16 bases between the two germline ends. Germline V gene data show CDR1 as MGHRA and CDR2 as YSYEKL. This CDR3 has 14 amino acids.

The genes are TRBV15 and TRBJ2-3; 9 nucleotides match TRBD2. Trimming at V came to 1 base and at J to 6 bases, leaving 5 bases not matched to a gene. This CDR3 is 15 amino acids long. The germline V gene encodes CDR1 LNHNV and CDR2 YYDKDF (reference sequence). CDR3 DNA: TGTGCCACCAGCAGAGGTAGCGGGAGTCAGGATACGCAGTATTTT. Amino acid sequence: CATSRGSGSQDTQYF. The full variable domain, in which reference TRBV15 and TRBJ2-3 provide the parts outside the CDR3, is DAMVIQNPRYQVTQFGKPVTLSCSQTLNHNVMYWYQQKSSQAPKLLFHYYDKDFNNEADTPDNFQSRRPNTSFCFLDIRSPGLGDTAMYLCATSRGSGSQDTQYFGPGTRLTVL.

The V call is TRBV6-1, the J call TRBJ2-4, with 16 bases lining up with TRBD2. Looked up from germline, CDR1 is MNHNS and CDR2 is SASEGT. V lost 4 bases to trimming and J lost 6 bases; unmatched junction nucleotides: 3. The CDR3 length is 16 residues. In DNA, the CDR3 is TGTGCCAGCAGTGGCGGGACTAGCGGGGGGGGAAACATTCAGTACTTC. It specifies CASSGGTSGGGNIQYF.

CDR3 protein: CASSLGQGRRAYNSPLHF. The DNA of the CDR3 is TGTGCCAGCAGCTTGGGACAGGGAAGGAGGGCTTATAATTCACCCCTCCACTTT. The V and J genes are TRBV11-2 and TRBJ1-6; 9 nucleotides line up with TRBD1. This CDR3 comprises 18 residues. After removal of 3 bases from V and 4 bases from J, the junction contained 10 bases not matched to a gene. CDR1 is SGHAT, CDR2 FQNNGV, per germline.

The chain combines TRBV30 with TRBJ2-3; the D is unclear. The V gene lost 0 bases and the J gene lost 0 bases, with 7 bases spanning the gap. The CDR3 has 14 residues. Germline V gene lookup returns CDR1 GTSNPN and CDR2 SVGIG (reference sequence). For the CDR3, the DNA is TGTGCCTGGAGTGTAATCGGTAGCACAGATACGCAGTATTTT. As protein: CAWSVIGSTDTQYF.

The chain carries TRBV11-1 and TRBJ1-1; D remains unclear. The V gene lost 3 bases and the J gene lost 1 base, with 6 bases spanning the gap. From germline, CDR1 is SGHAT and CDR2 FQDESV (reference sequence). This CDR3 contains 13 residues. DNA of the CDR3: TGTGCCAGCAGCTTGGTCAGGAACACTGAAGCTTTCTTT. Translating it yields CASSLVRNTEAFF.

The chain is built from TRBV11-2 and TRBJ2-5; weak D call: TRBD2 (6 bases). CDR3 length: 14 amino acids. Germline V CDR1 and CDR2: SGHAT, FQNNGV. The V and J ends lost 1 base and 7 bases respectively, with 13 bases between them. DNA for the CDR3: TGTGCCAGCAGCTTAGCGGGCGGGGTGCGGACCCAGTACTTC. Its translation is CASSLAGGVRTQYF.

The chain uses TRBV9 and TRBJ2-2; D unresolved. V was cut by 2 bases and J by 6 bases, with 5 bases left in between. The CDR3 totals 12 residues. Germline V CDR1 and CDR2: SGDLS, YYNGEE. CDR3 DNA sequence: TGTGCCAGCAGCGTTTCCGCCGGGGAGCTGTTTTTT. Translated: CASSVSAGELFF.

J is TRBJ2-3 and V is TRBV19; the D gene is possibly TRBD1 (6 bases). Trimming removed 3 bases from V and 5 bases from J, with 18 bases in between. The CDR3 contains 16 residues. Germline values: CDR1 LNHDA, CDR2 SQIVND (reference sequence). As DNA, the CDR3 is TGTGCCAGTAGTATTCAGACAGGCCGTAACGGAGATACGCAGTATTTT. It is translated as CASSIQTGRNGDTQYF.

The chain uses TRBV28 and TRBJ2-2; weak D call: TRBD1 (6 bases). CDR1 MDHEN and CDR2 SYDVKM come from the germline V gene. The V end was cut by 6 bases, the J end by 7 bases, with 15 bases between. This CDR3 has 14 amino acids. The CDR3 spells CASSGAGVGGELFF. The CDR3 region has the DNA TGTGCCAGCAGCGGGGCAGGGGTTGGCGGGGAGCTGTTTTTT.